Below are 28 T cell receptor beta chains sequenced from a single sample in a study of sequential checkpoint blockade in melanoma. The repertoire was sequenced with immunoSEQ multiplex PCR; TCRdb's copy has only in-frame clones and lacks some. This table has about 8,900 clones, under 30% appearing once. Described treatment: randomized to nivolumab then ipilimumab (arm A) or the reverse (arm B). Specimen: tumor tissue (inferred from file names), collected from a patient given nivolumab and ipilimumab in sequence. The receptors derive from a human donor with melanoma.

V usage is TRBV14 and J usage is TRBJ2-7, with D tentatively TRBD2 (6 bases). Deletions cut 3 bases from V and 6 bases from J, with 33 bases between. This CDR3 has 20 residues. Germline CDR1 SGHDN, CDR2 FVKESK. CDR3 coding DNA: TGTGCCAGCAGCCAGCCAGCGGGTCCCCCGGGGTTTCTCCATAGTTGCGAGCAGTACGTC. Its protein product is CASSQPAGPPGFLHSCEQYV.

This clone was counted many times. DNA of the CDR3: TGTGCCAGCAGCTTAGGTACAGGGAGGACTGAAGCTTTCTTT. Its translation: CASSLGTGRTEAFF. The J gene is TRBJ1-1, the V gene TRBV11-3, with D maybe TRBD1 (6 bases). Between the trimmed V and J ends, which lost 1 base and 5 bases, there was a span of 11 bases. CDR1 is SGHNT and CDR2 is YENEEA in the germline V gene. The CDR3 is made up of 14 amino acids.

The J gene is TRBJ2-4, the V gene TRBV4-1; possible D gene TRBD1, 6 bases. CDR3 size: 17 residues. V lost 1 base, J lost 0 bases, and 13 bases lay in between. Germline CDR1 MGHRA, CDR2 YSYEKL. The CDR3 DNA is TGCGCCAGCAGCCAAGGTCACGGGACATTAGCCAAAAACATTCAGTACTTC. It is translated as CASSQGHGTLAKNIQYF.

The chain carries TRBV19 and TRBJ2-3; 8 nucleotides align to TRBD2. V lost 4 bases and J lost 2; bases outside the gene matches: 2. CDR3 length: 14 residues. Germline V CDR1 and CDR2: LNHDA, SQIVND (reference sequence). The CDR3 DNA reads TGTGCCAGTAGTAGACTAGCGATCACAGATACGCAGTATTTT. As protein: CASSRLAITDTQYF.

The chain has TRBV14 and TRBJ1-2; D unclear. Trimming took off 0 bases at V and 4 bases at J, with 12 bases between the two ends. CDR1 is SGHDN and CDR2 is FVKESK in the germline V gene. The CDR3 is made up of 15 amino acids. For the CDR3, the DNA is TGTGCCAGCAGCCAAGACTCCGGCAGTTCCTATGGCTACACCTTC. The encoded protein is CASSQDSGSSYGYTF. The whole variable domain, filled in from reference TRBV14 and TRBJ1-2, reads EAGVTQFPSHSVIEKGQTVTLRCDPISGHDNLYWYRRVMGKEIKFLLHFVKESKQDESGMPNNRFLAERTGGTYSTLKVQPAELEDSGVYFCASSQDSGSSYGYTFGSGTRLTVV.

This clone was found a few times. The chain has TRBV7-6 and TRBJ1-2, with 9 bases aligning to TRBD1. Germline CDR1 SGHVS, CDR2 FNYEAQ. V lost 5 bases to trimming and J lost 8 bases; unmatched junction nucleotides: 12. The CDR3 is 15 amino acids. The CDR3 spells CASSPPDGTGSGYTF. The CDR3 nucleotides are TGTGCCAGCAGCCCCCCCGACGGGACAGGGAGCGGCTACACCTTC.

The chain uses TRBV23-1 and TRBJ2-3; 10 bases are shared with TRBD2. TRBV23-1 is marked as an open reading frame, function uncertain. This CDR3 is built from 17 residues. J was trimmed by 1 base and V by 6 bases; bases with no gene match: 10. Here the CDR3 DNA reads TGCGCCAGCAGCCAAGATTGGGGGACTAGCGGCACAGATACGCAGTATTTT. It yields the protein CASSQDWGTSGTDTQYF.

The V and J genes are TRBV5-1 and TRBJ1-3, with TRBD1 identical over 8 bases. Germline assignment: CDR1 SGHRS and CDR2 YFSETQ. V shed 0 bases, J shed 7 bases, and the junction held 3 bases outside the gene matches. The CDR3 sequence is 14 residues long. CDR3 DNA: TGCGCCAGCAGCTTGGCAGGGGGCGAGAACACCATATATTTT. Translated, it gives CASSLAGGENTIYF.

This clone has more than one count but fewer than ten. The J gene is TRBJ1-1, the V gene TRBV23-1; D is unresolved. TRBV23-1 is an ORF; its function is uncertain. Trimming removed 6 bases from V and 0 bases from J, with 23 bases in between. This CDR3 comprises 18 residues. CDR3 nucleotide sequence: TGCGCCAGCAGCCAAGATACGAGGGAAGGTGGCATGAACACTGAAGCTTTCTTT. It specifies CASSQDTREGGMNTEAFF.

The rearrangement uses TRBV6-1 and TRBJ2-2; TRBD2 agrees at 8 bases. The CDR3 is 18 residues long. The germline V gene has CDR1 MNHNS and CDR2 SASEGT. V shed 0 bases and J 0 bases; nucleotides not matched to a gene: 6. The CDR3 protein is CASSEAASGGANTGELFF. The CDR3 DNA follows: TGTGCCAGCAGTGAAGCGGCCAGCGGGGGTGCGAACACCGGGGAGCTGTTTTTT.

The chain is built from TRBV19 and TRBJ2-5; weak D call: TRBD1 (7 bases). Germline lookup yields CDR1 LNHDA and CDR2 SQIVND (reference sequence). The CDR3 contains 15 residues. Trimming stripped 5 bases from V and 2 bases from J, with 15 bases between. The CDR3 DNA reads TGTGCCAGTAGTCTAAGGACAGGAGGGCAAGAGACCCAGTACTTC. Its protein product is CASSLRTGGQETQYF. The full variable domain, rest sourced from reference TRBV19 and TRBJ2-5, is DGGITQSPKYLFRKEGQNVTLSCEQNLNHDAMYWYRQDPGQGLRLIYYSQIVNDFQKGDIAEGYSVSREKKESFPLTVTSAQKNPTAFYLCASSLRTGGQETQYFGPGTRLLVL.

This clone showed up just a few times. The DNA of the CDR3 is TGTGCCAGCAGTTACAGGGGGACCGGGGAGCTGTTTTTT. Its protein is CASSYRGTGELFF. The rearrangement joins TRBV6-8 to TRBJ2-2; maybe TRBD1 (6 bases). The V gene's germline CDR1 is MNHGY and CDR2 SAAAGT. The V end lost 2 bases, the J end lost 5 bases, and 6 bases lay between the germline ends. The CDR3 totals 13 residues.

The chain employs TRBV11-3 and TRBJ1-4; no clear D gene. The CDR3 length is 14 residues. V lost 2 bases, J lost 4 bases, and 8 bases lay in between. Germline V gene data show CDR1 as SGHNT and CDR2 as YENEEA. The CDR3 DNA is TGTGCCAGCAGCTTAATGGGGTTTAATGAAAAACTGTTTTTT. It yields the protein CASSLMGFNEKLFF.

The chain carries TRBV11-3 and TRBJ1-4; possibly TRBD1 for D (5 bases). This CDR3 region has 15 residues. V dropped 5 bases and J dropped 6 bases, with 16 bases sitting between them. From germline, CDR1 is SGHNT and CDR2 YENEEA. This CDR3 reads CASSAGPSRDEKLFF. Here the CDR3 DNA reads TGTGCCAGCAGCGCGGGACCCTCGAGGGATGAAAAACTGTTTTTT.

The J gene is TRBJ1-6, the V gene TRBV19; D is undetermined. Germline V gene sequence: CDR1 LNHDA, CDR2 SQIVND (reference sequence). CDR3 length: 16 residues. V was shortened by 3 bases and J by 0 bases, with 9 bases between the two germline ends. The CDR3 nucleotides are TGTGCCAGTAGTATCGGGGTGAGCTCCTATAATTCACCCCTCCACTTT. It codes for CASSIGVSSYNSPLHF.

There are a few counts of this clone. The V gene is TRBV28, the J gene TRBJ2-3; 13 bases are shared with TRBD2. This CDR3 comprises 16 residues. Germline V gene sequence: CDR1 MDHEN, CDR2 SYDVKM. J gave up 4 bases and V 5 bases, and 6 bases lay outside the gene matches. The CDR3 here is CASSTQTSGGSDTQYF. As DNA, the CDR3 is TGTGCCAGCAGTACTCAGACTAGCGGGGGGTCAGATACGCAGTATTTT. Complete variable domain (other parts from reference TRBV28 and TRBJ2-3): DVKVTQSSRYLVKRTGEKVFLECVQDMDHENMFWYRQDPGLGLRLIYFSYDVKMKEKGDIPEGYSVSREKKERFSLILESASTNQTSMYLCASSTQTSGGSDTQYFGPGTRLTVL.

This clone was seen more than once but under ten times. For the CDR3, the DNA is TGTGCCAGCAGCGAAGGACAGGGGATCAGCTCTGGGGCCAACGTCCTGACTTTC. It yields the protein CASSEGQGISSGANVLTF. The rearrangement links TRBV7-6 to TRBJ2-6, with TRBD1 matching over 9 bases. CDR3 length: 18 amino acids. Germline trimming cut 5 bases from V and 0 bases from J; bases unmatched to any gene: 8. The germline CDR1 and CDR2 sequences are SGHVS and FNYEAQ. The full variable domain, with the rest looked up from reference TRBV7-6 and TRBJ2-6, is GAGVSQSPRYKVTKRGQDVALRCDPISGHVSLYWYRQALGQGPEFLTYFNYEAQQDKSGLPNDRFSAERPEGSISTLTIQRTEQRDSAMYRCASSEGQGISSGANVLTFGAGSRLTVL.

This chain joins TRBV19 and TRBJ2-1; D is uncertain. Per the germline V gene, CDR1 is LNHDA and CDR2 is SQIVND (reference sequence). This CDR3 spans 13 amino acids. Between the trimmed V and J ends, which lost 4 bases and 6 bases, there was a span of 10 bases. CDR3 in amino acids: CASSTTSGNEQFF. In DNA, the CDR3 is TGTGCCAGTAGTACTACGTCGGGCAATGAGCAGTTCTTC.

The CDR3 bases are TGTGCCAGCAGCGAGGGACTAGCGGGGGGGCAACGAGAGACCCAGTACTTC. Translating gives CASSEGLAGGQRETQYF. The chain employs TRBV11-3 and TRBJ2-5, with TRBD2 matching 16 bases. This CDR3 spans 17 amino acids. With V trimmed by 5 bases and J by 4 bases, 7 bases remained unmatched. CDR1 is SGHNT and CDR2 is YENEEA in the germline V gene. Full variable domain (missing parts from reference TRBV11-3 and TRBJ2-5): EAGVVQSPRYKIIEKKQPVAFWCNPISGHNTLYWYLQNLGQGPELLIRYENEEAVDDSQLPKDRFSAERLKGVDSTLKIQPAELGDSAVYLCASSEGLAGGQRETQYFGPGTRLLVL.

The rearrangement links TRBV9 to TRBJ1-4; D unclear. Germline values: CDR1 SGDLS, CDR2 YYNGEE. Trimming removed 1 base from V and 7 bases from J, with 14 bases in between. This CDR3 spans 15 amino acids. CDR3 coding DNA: TGTGCCAGCAGCGTATCTTGGGGTCACGGTGAAAAACTGTTTTTT. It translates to CASSVSWGHGEKLFF.

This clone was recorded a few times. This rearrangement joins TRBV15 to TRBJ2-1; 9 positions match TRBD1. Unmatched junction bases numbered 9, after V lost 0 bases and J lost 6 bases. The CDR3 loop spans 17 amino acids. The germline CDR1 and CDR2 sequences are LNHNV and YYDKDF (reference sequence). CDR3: CATSRDIEQGAGNEQFF. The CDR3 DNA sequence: TGTGCCACCAGCAGAGATATCGAACAGGGGGCAGGCAATGAGCAGTTCTTC.

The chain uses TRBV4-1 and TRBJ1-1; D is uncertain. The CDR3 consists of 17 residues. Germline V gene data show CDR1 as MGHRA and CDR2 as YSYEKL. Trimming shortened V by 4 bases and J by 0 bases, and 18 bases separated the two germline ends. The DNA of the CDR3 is TGCGCCAGCAGCCCCTCAATAACCAGGAACATGAACACTGAAGCTTTCTTT. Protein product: CASSPSITRNMNTEAFF.

DNA for the CDR3: TGTGCCAGTAGTCCAGCGGGGAACACTGAAGCTTTCTTT. Its translation: CASSPAGNTEAFF. The chain combines TRBV19 with TRBJ1-1; no clear D gene. The ends were cut back, 5 bases at V and 1 base at J, with 8 bases in the middle. The V gene's germline CDR1 is LNHDA and CDR2 SQIVND (reference sequence). CDR3 length: 13 amino acids.

CDR3 amino acids: CASSYSGGGGQPQHF. The DNA of the CDR3 is TGTGCCAGCAGTTACTCGGGAGGGGGCGGTCAGCCCCAGCATTTT. V is TRBV6-8 and J is TRBJ1-5; 7 positions agree with TRBD1. The CDR3 sequence is 15 residues long. Trimming at V came to 0 bases and at J to 6 bases, leaving 5 bases not matched to a gene. The germline CDR1 and CDR2 sequences are MNHGY and SAAAGT.

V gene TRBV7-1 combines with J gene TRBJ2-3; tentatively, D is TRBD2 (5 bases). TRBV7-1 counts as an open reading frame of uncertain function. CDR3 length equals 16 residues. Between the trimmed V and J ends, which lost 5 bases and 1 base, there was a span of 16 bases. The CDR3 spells CASSLGPIGGTDTQYF. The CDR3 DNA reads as TGTGCCAGCAGCCTTGGACCCATCGGGGGCACAGATACGCAGTATTTT.

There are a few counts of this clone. The CDR3 DNA reads as TGTGCCAGCAGCCCAAGACCCGTGGGATATTATGAAAAACTGTTTTTT. This gives the protein CASSPRPVGYYEKLFF. The genes are TRBV11-3 and TRBJ1-4; D remains ambiguous. The CDR3 runs 16 residues. Per germline, CDR1 SGHNT and CDR2 YENEEA. Between the trimmed V and J ends, which lost 5 bases and 6 bases, there was a span of 19 bases.

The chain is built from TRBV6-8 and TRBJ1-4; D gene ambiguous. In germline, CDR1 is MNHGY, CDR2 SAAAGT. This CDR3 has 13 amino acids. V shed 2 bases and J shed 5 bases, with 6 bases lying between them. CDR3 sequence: CASSYMGNEKLFF. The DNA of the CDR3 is TGTGCCAGCAGTTACATGGGGAATGAAAAACTGTTTTTT.

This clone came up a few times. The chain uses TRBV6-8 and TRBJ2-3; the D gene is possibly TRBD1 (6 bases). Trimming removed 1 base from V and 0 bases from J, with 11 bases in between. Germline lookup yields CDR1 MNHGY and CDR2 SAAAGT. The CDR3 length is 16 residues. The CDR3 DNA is TGTGCCAGCAGTTACTTGACAGGATCTAGCACAGATACGCAGTATTTT. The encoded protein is CASSYLTGSSTDTQYF.